Following are 22 T cell receptor beta chains from one sample sequenced in a study of blood T cell repertoires in COVID-19. Clones were sequenced by immunoSEQ multiplex PCR, and TCRdb holds only the in-frame ones, with some missing. Counted here are about 200,000 clones, around 80% occurring once; the ten biggest clones make up approximately 12%. Sequenced sample: peripheral blood. The receptor set was obtained from a woman aged 40 to 50 with acute or convalescent COVID-19.

The chain recombines TRBV7-2 with TRBJ2-3; D remains unclear. The CDR3 is made up of 17 amino acids. The germline CDR1 and CDR2 sequences are SGHTA and FQGNSA. V dropped 8 bases and J dropped 0 bases, with 21 bases sitting between them. CDR3 sequence: CASSPFLRSTSTDTQYF. The DNA of the CDR3 is TGTGCCAGCTCCCCCTTTCTGCGATCGACTAGCACAGATACGCAGTATTTT.

V usage is TRBV29-1 and J usage is TRBJ2-7; 9 nucleotides align to TRBD1. The CDR3 length is 14 residues. V dropped 6 bases and J dropped 8; count of bases not matched to a gene: 14. CDR1 is SQVTM and CDR2 is ANQGSEA in the germline V gene. The CDR3 DNA is TGCAGCGTCGAGACCGGGACAGGGACCCGACAGCAGTACTTC. Its protein is CSVETGTGTRQQYF.

In DNA, the CDR3 is TGTGCCAGCTCACTCGGACAGGAGACTAACTATGGCTACACCTTC. Translating it yields CASSLGQETNYGYTF. The genes are TRBV18 and TRBJ1-2; 7 positions agree with TRBD1. Germline-derived CDR1 and CDR2 are KGHSH and LQKENI. The CDR3 is 15 amino acids. V trimming: 4 bases; J trimming: 0 bases; junction bases outside the gene matches: 5. Full variable domain (missing parts from reference TRBV18 and TRBJ1-2): NAGVMQNPRHLVRRRGQEARLRCSPMKGHSHVYWYRQLPEEGLKFMVYLQKENIIDESGMPKERFSAEFPKEGPSILRIQQVVRGDSAAYFCASSLGQETNYGYTFGSGTRLTVV.

The V and J genes are TRBV5-8 and TRBJ1-3; D is perhaps TRBD1 (5 bases). The CDR3 loop spans 15 amino acids. Deletions cut 4 bases from V and 5 bases from J, with 16 bases between. Germline V gene data show CDR1 as SGHTS and CDR2 as YDEGEE. CDR3 amino acids: CASSAEPRARNTIYF. CDR3 nucleotides: TGTGCCAGCAGCGCCGAACCCAGGGCACGAAACACCATATATTTT.

V is TRBV5-1 and J is TRBJ1-2; TRBD1 might be the D (6 bases). V was trimmed by 1 base and J by 1 base, leaving 26 bases between them. CDR3 size: 20 residues. The germline V gene has CDR1 SGHRS and CDR2 YFSETQ. CDR3 residues: CASSLRSGTSRLSLNYGYTF. CDR3 sequence (DNA): TGCGCCAGCAGCTTGAGGAGCGGGACATCCAGGCTTAGCCTTAACTATGGCTACACCTTC.

This rearrangement joins TRBV24-1 to TRBJ2-4; no reliable D call. The CDR3 is made up of 13 amino acids. Germline assignment: CDR1 KGHDR and CDR2 SFDVKD. The germline V and J ends were trimmed by 9 bases and 1 base, with 9 bases remaining between them. CDR3 nucleotide sequence: TGTGCCACCTTTGGAGAGGCCAAAAACATTCAGTACTTC. It translates to CATFGEAKNIQYF.

The chain links TRBV5-8 to TRBJ2-5, with D possibly TRBD2 on 6 matching bases. Germline V gene sequence: CDR1 SGHTS, CDR2 YDEGEE. This CDR3 has 15 residues. V lost 2 bases to trimming and J lost 5 bases, with 16 bases between them. The CDR3 sequence is CASSFGYGGMETQYF. The DNA of the CDR3 is TGTGCCAGCAGCTTTGGATACGGCGGGATGGAGACCCAGTACTTC.

The V call is TRBV11-2, the J call TRBJ1-1, with TRBD1 as a possible D gene (5 bases). The CDR3 runs 13 residues. Looked up from germline, CDR1 is SGHAT and CDR2 is FQNNGV. V shed 3 bases and J shed 4 bases, with 9 bases lying between them. DNA of the CDR3: TGTGCCAGCAGCTTCGGAGGGGTCACTGAAGCTTTCTTT. Its translation: CASSFGGVTEAFF.

The chain combines TRBV7-8 with TRBJ2-1; D remains ambiguous. CDR3 length: 15 amino acids. Per germline, CDR1 SGHVS and CDR2 FQNEAQ. Trimming removed 4 bases at V and 0 bases at J, with 10 bases between. CDR3 sequence reads: CASSSESSSYNEQFF. The CDR3 DNA reads as TGTGCCAGCAGCTCAGAGTCTAGCTCCTACAATGAGCAGTTCTTC.

This chain connects TRBV5-5 to TRBJ2-7; a weak D match, TRBD1 (7 bases). Germline assignment: CDR1 SGHKS and CDR2 YYEKEE (reference sequence). This CDR3 region has 15 residues. Trimming took 0 bases from V and 3 from J, leaving 13 bases between them. The CDR3 region is CASSLAWQGGYEQYF. In DNA, the CDR3 is TGTGCCAGCAGCTTGGCCTGGCAGGGGGGCTACGAGCAGTACTTC.

This sequence joins TRBV19 and TRBJ2-3; 10 nucleotides align to TRBD1. V lost 4 bases to trimming and J lost 4 bases; unmatched junction nucleotides: 5. CDR3 length equals 15 residues. From germline, CDR1 is LNHDA and CDR2 SQIVND (reference sequence). The CDR3 sequence is CASSTRTGGADTQYF. CDR3 DNA: TGTGCCAGTAGTACGCGGACAGGGGGGGCAGATACGCAGTATTTT.

This rearrangement joins TRBV15 to TRBJ2-1, with 10 bases aligning to TRBD2. V lost 6 bases, J lost 6 bases, and 2 bases stayed unmatched. The CDR3 is 13 amino acids. Germline V gene sequence: CDR1 LNHNV, CDR2 YYDKDF (reference sequence). Here the CDR3 reads CATRLAGTNEQFF. DNA of the CDR3: TGTGCCACCAGACTAGCGGGGACCAATGAGCAGTTCTTC.

The rearrangement joins TRBV7-9 to TRBJ2-5; D may be TRBD1 (5 bases). Trimming left V 6 bases short and J 1 base short, with 9 bases between. The CDR3 runs to 13 residues. Germline lookup yields CDR1 SEHNR and CDR2 FQNEAQ (reference sequence). The CDR3 coding sequence is TGTGCCAGCAGAACAGGCCTCCAAGAGACCCAGTACTTC. Encoded protein: CASRTGLQETQYF.

There are a few counts of this clone. This chain connects TRBV5-1 to TRBJ1-4; a possible D gene is TRBD1 (5 bases). Trimming pared 4 bases from V and 7 bases from J, leaving 14 bases between. The CDR3 loop spans 14 amino acids. Germline values: CDR1 SGHRS, CDR2 YFSETQ. The CDR3 loop is CASSPTRGGEKLFF. CDR3 sequence (DNA): TGCGCCAGCAGCCCTACAAGGGGAGGTGAAAAACTGTTTTTT.

This clone was seen a handful of times. The V gene is TRBV10-3, the J gene TRBJ2-3; 11 nucleotides match TRBD2. Germline CDR1 is ENHRY and CDR2 is SYGVKD. This CDR3 spans 17 amino acids. J lost 0 bases, V lost 6 bases, and 8 bases had no gene match. CDR3 region: CAISQTSGVASTDTQYF. For the CDR3, the DNA is TGTGCCATCAGCCAGACTAGCGGGGTCGCTAGCACAGATACGCAGTATTTT.

The chain couples TRBV5-1 to TRBJ2-3; TRBD2 aligns across 8 bases. V was pared by 1 base and J by 1 base, with 5 bases of the junction left unmatched. CDR1 and CDR2 from the germline V gene are SGHRS and YFSETQ. The length of the CDR3 is 16 residues. CDR3 sequence: CASSLISGRRTDTQYF. The CDR3 DNA is TGCGCCAGCAGCTTGATCAGCGGGAGACGCACAGATACGCAGTATTTT.

The chain links TRBV3-1 (or the pseudogene TRBV3-2) to TRBJ2-1, with D perhaps TRBD2 (6 bases). This CDR3 contains 16 residues. Germline assignment: CDR1 LGHDT and CDR2 YNNKEL (reference sequence). The ends were cut back, 0 bases at V and 9 bases at J, with 18 bases in the middle. The CDR3 region has the DNA TGTGCCAGCAGCCAAGATCCGACTCGCCCGGGGGTTGAGCAGTTCTTC. The encoded protein is CASSQDPTRPGVEQFF.

In this sample, this clone turned up once. CDR3 coding DNA: TGTGCCAGCAGGCTGACTAGCCCAGATACGCAGTATTTT. It yields the protein CASRLTSPDTQYF. V gene TRBV12-3 or TRBV12-4 combines with J gene TRBJ2-3, with 7 bases matching TRBD2. Trimming cost V 6 bases and J 4 bases; bases outside gene matches: 4. The CDR3 length is 13 residues.

This sequence joins TRBV19 and TRBJ2-1, with D possibly TRBD2 on 5 matching bases. From germline, CDR1 is LNHDA and CDR2 SQIVND (reference sequence). The CDR3 is 13 residues long. Trimming stripped 5 bases from V and 7 bases from J, with 12 bases between. The CDR3 region is CASSAGLFNEQFF. The DNA for the CDR3 is TGTGCCAGTAGTGCTGGACTTTTTAATGAGCAGTTCTTC.

This sequence joins TRBV6-6 and TRBJ1-1; weak D call: TRBD1 (5 bases). The CDR3 consists of 16 residues. V was cut by 2 bases and J by 2 bases, with 15 bases left in between. Germline V gene data show CDR1 as MNHNY and CDR2 as SVGAGI (reference sequence). CDR3 DNA: TGTGCCAGCAGTTACACCCGCGGGGGGGAAAACACTGAAGCTTTCTTT. Its protein product is CASSYTRGGENTEAFF.

J is TRBJ2-7 and V is TRBV5-4; TRBD2 agrees at 9 bases. CDR3 size: 15 residues. CDR1 and CDR2 from the germline V gene are SGHNT and YYREEE (reference sequence). The V and J ends lost 0 bases and 3 bases, in that order; junction bases with no gene match: 4. Here the CDR3 reads CASSLGSGSFYEQYF. In DNA, the CDR3 is TGTGCCAGCAGCTTGGGTAGCGGGAGTTTCTACGAGCAGTACTTC.

The chain couples TRBV29-1 to TRBJ2-1; 7 bases are shared with TRBD1. With V trimmed by 7 bases and J by 14 bases, 8 bases remained unmatched. Germline CDR1 reads SQVTM; CDR2 reads ANQGSEA. This CDR3 has 10 residues. The CDR3 is CSGEQGLEFF. The CDR3 coding sequence is TGCAGCGGGGAACAGGGGTTGGAGTTCTTC.